This T cell receptor beta chain was captured in a study of blood T cell repertoires in COVID-19. Study as a whole: Italy, Spain and the United States were the sources of the convalescent and acute COVID-19 samples. From T cells, B-cell-depleted T cells, or PBMCs came the material, which was cDNA or gDNA.

The CDR3 runs to 12 residues. V gave up 2 bases and J gave up 7 bases, with 8 bases separating them. Germline V CDR1 and CDR2: SGHNT, YENEEA. Data came from immunoSEQ multiplex PCR; TCRdb stores just in-frame clones and leaves some out. The sample contains 250,000 to 350,000 clones, about 81% of which appear only once. The gene calls are TRBV11-3 and TRBJ1-1; weak D call: TRBD1 (5 bases). The sequence was obtained from a human donor with COVID-19, enrolled during active disease. The donor label of this sample is uncertain. Sequenced sample: peripheral blood. CDR3 DNA: TGTGCCAGCAGCTTATCAACAGGTGAAGCTTTCTTT. Encoded protein: CASSLSTGEAFF.